This T cell receptor beta chain was captured by sequencing in a study of T cell responses to AZD1222 COVID-19 vaccine. Study-level points and caveats: No repertoire was sampled before or during the peak T cell response, only after it. Dominant CD4 TCR responses targeted spike regions 160-218 and 743-854.

As regards this clone: The antigen is unknown.

Sequencing used immunoSEQ multiplex PCR; TCRdb keeps in-frame clones, though not all of them. The sample yields under 200,000 clones, more than 75% seen once. CDR3 length: 15 residues. Germline lookup yields CDR1 LGHDT and CDR2 YNNKEL (reference sequence). V lost 2 bases to trimming and J lost 0 bases, with 8 bases between them. The analysis combined second doses at about 4 or about 12 weeks. The input for sequencing was peripheral blood, taken 28 days after the second AZD1222 dose. The chain couples TRBV3-1 (or the pseudogene TRBV3-2) to TRBJ1-3, with TRBD1 as a possible D gene (5 bases). The source is an adult who received the AZD1222 COVID-19 vaccine. The CDR3 DNA sequence: TGTGCCAGCAGCCAATACAGGAACTCTGGAAACACCATATATTTT. It yields the protein CASSQYRNSGNTIYF.